This T cell receptor beta chain was sequenced for a study of T cell responses to AZD1222 COVID-19 vaccine. Researchers grouped second doses given at about 4 or about 12 weeks into one pool. Some clones are missing from TCRdb's copy, which holds only in-frame ones; the method was immunoSEQ multiplex PCR. This table has about 120,000 clones, around 89% appearing once. The CDR3 extends over 16 amino acids. Germline values: CDR1 LGHDT, CDR2 YNNKEL (reference sequence). The germline V and J ends were trimmed by 0 bases and 6 bases, with 15 bases remaining between them. The receptor comes from an adult who received the AZD1222 COVID-19 vaccine. The specimen comprised peripheral blood, sampled 28 days after the second AZD1222 dose. The chain carries TRBV3-1 (or the pseudogene TRBV3-2) and TRBJ2-1; D is unresolved. The CDR3 region has the DNA TGTGCCAGCAGCCAAGAATCAATGAGTTTGGTCAATGAGCAGTTCTTC. As protein: CASSQESMSLVNEQFF.